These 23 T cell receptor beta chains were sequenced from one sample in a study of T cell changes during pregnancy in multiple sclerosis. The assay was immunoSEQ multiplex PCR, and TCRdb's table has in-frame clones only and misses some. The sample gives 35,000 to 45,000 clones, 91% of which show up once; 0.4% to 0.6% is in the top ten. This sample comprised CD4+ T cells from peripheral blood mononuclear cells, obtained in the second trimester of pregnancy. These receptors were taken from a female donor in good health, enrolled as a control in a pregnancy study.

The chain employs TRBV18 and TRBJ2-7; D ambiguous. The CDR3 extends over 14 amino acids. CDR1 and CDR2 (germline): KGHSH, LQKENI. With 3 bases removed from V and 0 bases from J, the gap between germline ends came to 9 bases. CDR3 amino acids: CASSPGYNSYEQYF. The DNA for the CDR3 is TGTGCCAGCTCACCCGGGTACAACTCCTACGAGCAGTACTTC.

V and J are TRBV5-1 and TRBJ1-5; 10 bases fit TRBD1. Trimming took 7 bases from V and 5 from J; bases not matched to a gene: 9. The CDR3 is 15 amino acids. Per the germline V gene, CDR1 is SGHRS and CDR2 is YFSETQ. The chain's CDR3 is CASAIRTGGDQPQHF. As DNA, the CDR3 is TGCGCCAGCGCCATACGGACAGGGGGAGATCAGCCCCAGCATTTT.

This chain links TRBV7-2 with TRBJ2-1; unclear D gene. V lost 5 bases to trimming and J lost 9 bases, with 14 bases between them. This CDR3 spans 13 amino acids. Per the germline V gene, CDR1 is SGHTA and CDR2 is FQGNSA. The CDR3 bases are TGTGCCAGCAGCCGCCCCTCAACGGTTGAGCAGTTCTTC. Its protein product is CASSRPSTVEQFF. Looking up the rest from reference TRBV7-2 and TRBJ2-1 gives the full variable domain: GAGVSQSPSNKVTEKGKDVELRCDPISGHTALYWYRQSLGQGLEFLIYFQGNSAPDKSGLPSDRFSAERTGGSVSTLTIQRTQQEDSAVYLCASSRPSTVEQFFGPGTRLTVL.

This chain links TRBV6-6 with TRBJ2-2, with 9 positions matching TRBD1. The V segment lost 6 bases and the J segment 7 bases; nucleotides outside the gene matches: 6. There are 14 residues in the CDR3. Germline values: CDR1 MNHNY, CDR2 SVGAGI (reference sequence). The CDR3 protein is CASRNRGPDGELFF. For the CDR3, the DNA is TGTGCCAGCAGGAACAGGGGGCCTGACGGGGAGCTGTTTTTT.

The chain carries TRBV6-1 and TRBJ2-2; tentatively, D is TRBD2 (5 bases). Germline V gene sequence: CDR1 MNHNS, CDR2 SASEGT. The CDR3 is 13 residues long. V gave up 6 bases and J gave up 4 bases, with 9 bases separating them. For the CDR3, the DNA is TGTGCCAGCAGCTTCGAGGGCACCGGGGAGCTGTTTTTT. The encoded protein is CASSFEGTGELFF.

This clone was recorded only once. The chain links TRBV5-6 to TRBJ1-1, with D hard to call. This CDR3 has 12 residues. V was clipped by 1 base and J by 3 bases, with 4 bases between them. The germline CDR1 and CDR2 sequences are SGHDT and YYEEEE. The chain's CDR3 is CASSLPDTEAFF. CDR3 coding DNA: TGTGCCAGCAGCTTGCCAGACACTGAAGCTTTCTTT.

The CDR3 nucleotides are TGCGCCAGCAGCCGCCAGGGGCTCCAGAATCAGCCCCAGCATTTT. Its translation: CASSRQGLQNQPQHF. This chain uses TRBV4-1 with TRBJ1-5, with TRBD1 as a possible D gene (6 bases). Germline loops: CDR1 MGHRA, CDR2 YSYEKL. CDR3 length equals 15 residues. Trimming pared 4 bases from V and 4 bases from J, leaving 14 bases between.

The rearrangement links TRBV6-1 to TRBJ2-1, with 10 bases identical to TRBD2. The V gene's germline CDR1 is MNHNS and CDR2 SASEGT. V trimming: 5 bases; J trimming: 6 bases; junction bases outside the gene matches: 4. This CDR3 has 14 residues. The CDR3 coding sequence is TGTGCCAGCAGTAGAGCGGGAGGGGTCAATGAGCAGTTCTTC. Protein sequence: CASSRAGGVNEQFF.

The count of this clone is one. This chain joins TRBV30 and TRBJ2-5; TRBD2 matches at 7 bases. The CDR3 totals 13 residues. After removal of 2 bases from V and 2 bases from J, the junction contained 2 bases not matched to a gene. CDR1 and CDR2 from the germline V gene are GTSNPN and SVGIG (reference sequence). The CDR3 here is CAWSRGDQETQYF. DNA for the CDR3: TGTGCCTGGAGTCGGGGGGATCAAGAGACCCAGTACTTC.

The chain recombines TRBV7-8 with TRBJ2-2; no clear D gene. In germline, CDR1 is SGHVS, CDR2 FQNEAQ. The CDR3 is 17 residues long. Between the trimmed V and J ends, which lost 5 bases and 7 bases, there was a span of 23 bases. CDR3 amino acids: CASSARPPTVIGGELFF. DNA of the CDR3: TGTGCCAGCAGCGCCCGCCCCCCTACCGTGATCGGCGGGGAGCTGTTTTTT.

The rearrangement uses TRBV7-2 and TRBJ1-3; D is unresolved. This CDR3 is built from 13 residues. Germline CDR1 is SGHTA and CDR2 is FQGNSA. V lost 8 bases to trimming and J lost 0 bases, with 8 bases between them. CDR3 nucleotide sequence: TGTGCCAGCGGAGTCCTCTCTGGAAACACCATATATTTT. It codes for CASGVLSGNTIYF.

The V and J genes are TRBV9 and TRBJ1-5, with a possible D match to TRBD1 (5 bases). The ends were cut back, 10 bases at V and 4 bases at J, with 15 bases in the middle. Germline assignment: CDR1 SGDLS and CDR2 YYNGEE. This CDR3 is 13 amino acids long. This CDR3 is CAGPGRLNQPQHF. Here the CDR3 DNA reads TGTGCCGGCCCAGGGAGGTTAAATCAGCCCCAGCATTTT.

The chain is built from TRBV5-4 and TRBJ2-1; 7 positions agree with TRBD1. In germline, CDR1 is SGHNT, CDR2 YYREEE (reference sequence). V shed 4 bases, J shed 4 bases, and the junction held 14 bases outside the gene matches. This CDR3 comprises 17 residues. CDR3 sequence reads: CASSPPRTGQQYNEQFF. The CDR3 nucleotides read TGTGCCAGCAGCCCCCCCCGAACGGGACAGCAATACAATGAGCAGTTCTTC.

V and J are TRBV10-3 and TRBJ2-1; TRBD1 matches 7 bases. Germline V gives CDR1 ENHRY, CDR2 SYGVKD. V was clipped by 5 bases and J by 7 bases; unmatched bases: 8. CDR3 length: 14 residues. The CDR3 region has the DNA TGTGCCATCAGTCCCCTACAGGGGAATAATGAGCAGTTCTTC. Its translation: CAISPLQGNNEQFF.

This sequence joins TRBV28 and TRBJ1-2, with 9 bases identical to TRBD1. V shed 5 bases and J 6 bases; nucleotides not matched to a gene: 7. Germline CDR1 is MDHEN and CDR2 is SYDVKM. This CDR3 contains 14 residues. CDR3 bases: TGTGCCAGCAGTGGTCGACAGGGGGGCCATGGCTACACCTTC. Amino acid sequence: CASSGRQGGHGYTF.

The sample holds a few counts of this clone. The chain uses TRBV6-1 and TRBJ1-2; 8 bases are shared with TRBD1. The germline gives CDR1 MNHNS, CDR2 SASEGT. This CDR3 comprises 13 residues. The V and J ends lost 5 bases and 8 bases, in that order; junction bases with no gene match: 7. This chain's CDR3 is CASSPQGAGGYTF. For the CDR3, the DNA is TGTGCCAGCAGTCCCCAGGGGGCCGGGGGCTACACCTTC.

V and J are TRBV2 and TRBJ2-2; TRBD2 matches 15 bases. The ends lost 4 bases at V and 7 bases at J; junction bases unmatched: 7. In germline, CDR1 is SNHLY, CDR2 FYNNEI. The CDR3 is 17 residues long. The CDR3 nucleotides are TGTGCCAGCAGTGCAGGACTAGCGGGAGGGAGGGTCGGGGAGCTGTTTTTT. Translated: CASSAGLAGGRVGELFF.

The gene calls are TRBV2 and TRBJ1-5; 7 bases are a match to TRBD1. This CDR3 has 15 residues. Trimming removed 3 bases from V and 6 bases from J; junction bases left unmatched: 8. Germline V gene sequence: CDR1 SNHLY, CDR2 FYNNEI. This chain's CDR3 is CASSEETGAGQPQHF. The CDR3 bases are TGTGCCAGCAGTGAGGAAACAGGGGCCGGTCAGCCCCAGCATTTT.

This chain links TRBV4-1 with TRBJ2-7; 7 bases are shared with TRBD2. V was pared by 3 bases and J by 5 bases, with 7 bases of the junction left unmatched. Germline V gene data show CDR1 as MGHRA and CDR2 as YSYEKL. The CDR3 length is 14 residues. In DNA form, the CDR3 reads TGCGCCAGCAGCCACTTACTAGCGAGTAACGAGCAGTACTTC. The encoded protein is CASSHLLASNEQYF.

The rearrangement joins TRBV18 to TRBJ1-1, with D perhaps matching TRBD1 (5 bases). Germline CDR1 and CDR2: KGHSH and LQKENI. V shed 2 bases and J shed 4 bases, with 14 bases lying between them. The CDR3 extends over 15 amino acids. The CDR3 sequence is CASSPLKGRGTEAFF. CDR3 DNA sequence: TGTGCCAGCTCACCATTGAAGGGGAGGGGCACTGAAGCTTTCTTT.

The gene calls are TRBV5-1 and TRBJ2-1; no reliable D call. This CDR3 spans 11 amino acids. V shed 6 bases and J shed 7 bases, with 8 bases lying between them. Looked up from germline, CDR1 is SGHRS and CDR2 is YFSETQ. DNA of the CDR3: TGCGCCAGCACCCTCGGGAATGAGCAGTTCTTC. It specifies CASTLGNEQFF.

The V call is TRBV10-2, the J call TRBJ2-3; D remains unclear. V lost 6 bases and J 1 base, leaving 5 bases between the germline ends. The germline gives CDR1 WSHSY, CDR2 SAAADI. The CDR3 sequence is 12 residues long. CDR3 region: CASRQRTDTQYF. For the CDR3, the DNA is TGCGCCAGCAGACAGCGCACAGATACGCAGTATTTT.

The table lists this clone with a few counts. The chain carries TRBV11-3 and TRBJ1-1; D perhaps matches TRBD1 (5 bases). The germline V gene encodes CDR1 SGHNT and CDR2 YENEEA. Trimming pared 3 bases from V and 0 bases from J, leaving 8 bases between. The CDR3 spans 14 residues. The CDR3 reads CASSFSGMNTEAFF. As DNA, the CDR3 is TGTGCCAGCAGCTTCTCAGGGATGAACACTGAAGCTTTCTTT.